This T cell receptor beta chain was sequenced for a study of regulatory T cells in long-lasting Graves disease (dated by TCRdb to about 2021). A note on the overall study: In the newly diagnosed Graves' disease group, patients had been taking antithyroid drugs for less than 3 months. This study used TCR sequencing and RNA sequencing of peripheral blood to compare persistent Graves' disease patients against newly diagnosed Graves' disease patients. The study was registered as a clinical trial and conducted in China. A total of roughly 35 samples underwent TCR sequencing: some 13 from persistent and around 20 from newly diagnosed Graves' disease patients.

The paper's findings and limits, for the study overall: Persistent disease showed preferential use of TRBV28, TRBJ1-2 and TRBJ2-5, whereas newly diagnosed disease favored TRBV20-1 and TRBJ2-1. Because the primary lesion, thyroid tissue, could not be accessed, the study looked at peripheral blood alone. Lower TCR Shannon entropy and fewer highly expanded clones were observed in persistent Graves' disease patients than in newly diagnosed patients, which suggested clonal expansion. Sequencing and analysis were limited to the TCR beta chain. The authors noted that the small sample size was a limitation that may lower accuracy. More public clonotypes were shared among persistent patients (over 2,500) than among newly diagnosed patients (more than 900).

Receptor libraries were prepared by multiplex PCR. The sequencer listed for this sample is Illumina HiSeq 4000. iRepertoire HTBI primers and Arm-PCR amplification of CDR3 regions were used to construct TCR beta libraries. Before sequencing, the PCR products underwent gel purification. In the paper's pipeline: Gene usage analysis of CDR3 amino acid clonotypes relied on the 60 or so TRBV and 14 TRBJ segments identified across samples. COPE and FqMerger were used to merge the filtered high-quality paired reads into contigs. Contigs were aligned with BLAST to IMGT TRBV, TRBD and TRBJ reference genes, and CDR3 was defined per IMGT. Highly expanded clones were defined as clonotypes with a frequency above 0.1%. Shannon entropy was used to measure repertoire diversity, and the Gini coefficient was used to measure V-J evenness. A clonotype was considered public if more than one individual shared it. In-frame beta chains were kept once TCRdb had trimmed the public reads at Q25 with fastp and called clones with MiXCR. Rows are unified per CDR3 protein, each entry keeping the most common DNA and genes. It is TCRdb's table, rather than the study itself, that gives the V and J calls and clone size. The sample has about 300,000 distinct CDR3 sequences on record, approximately 20% of them singletons. The leading ten clones occupy 35% to 45% of the sample.

This clonotype was picked up many times. There is no known antigen for this receptor. Qualities for individual bases were not recorded, and no much larger clone is one base off. V lost 5 bases and J lost 3 bases; the stretch between them is 16 bases long. The CDR3 spans 15 residues, from the cysteine through the phenylalanine. Solely the CDR3 DNA is kept, with 45 bases framed from the first base. CDR1 and CDR2 are read off the germline V gene as SGHAT and FQNNGV. Per the publication, the time point label means: newly diagnosed GD, antithyroid drugs for less than 3 months. RNA was extracted from PBMCs in TRIzol for both TCR sequencing and RNA sequencing. The diagnosis of Graves' disease followed American Thyroid Association guidelines. Patients were recruited from an endocrinology department in Xi'an, China. Each patient gave 8.5 to 9.5 milliliters of peripheral blood, collected in an EDTA anticoagulant tube. Ficoll Paque Plus density gradient separation was used to isolate PBMCs, and no further T cell sorting was done. An Agilent 2100 Bioanalyzer and agarose gel were used to assess RNA quality, and a NanoDrop 2000 was used to measure RNA concentration.

The origin of this receptor is a female donor with Graves disease. The rearranged chain carries TRBV11-2 and TRBJ2-5, with TRBD1 tentatively as D gene (5 bases match). The source material was peripheral blood mononuclear cells (PBMCs), sampled at new diagnosis, from a patient treated with antithyroid drugs. The nucleotide sequence is TGTGCCAGCAGCCGTCAAAGGGGATCCGAAGAGACCCAGTACTTC. Translated, this is CASSRQRGSEETQYF.